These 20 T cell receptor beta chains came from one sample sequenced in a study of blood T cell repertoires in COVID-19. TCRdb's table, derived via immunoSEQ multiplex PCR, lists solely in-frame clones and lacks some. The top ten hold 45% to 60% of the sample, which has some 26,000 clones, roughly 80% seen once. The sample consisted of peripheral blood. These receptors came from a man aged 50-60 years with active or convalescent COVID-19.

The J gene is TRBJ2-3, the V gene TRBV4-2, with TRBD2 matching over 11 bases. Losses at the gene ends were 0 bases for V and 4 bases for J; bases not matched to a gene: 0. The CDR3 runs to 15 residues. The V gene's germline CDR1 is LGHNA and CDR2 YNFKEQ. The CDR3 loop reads CASSQDSGGADTQYF. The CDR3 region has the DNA TGTGCCAGCAGCCAAGATAGCGGGGGGGCAGATACGCAGTATTTT.

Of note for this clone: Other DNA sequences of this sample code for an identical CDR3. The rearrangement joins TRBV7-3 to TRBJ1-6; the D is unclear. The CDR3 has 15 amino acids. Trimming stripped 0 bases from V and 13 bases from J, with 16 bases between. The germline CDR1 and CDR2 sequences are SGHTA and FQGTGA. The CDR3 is CASSLTSAYDTPLHF. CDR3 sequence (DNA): TGTGCCAGCAGCTTAACTTCAGCGTACGATACGCCCCTCCACTTT.

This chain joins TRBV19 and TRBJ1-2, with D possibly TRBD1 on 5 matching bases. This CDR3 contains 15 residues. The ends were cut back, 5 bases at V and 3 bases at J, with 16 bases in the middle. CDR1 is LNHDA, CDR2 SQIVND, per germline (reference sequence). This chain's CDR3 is CASSPHWRGHYGYTF. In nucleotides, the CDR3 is TGTGCCAGTAGTCCGCATTGGAGGGGTCACTATGGCTACACCTTC.

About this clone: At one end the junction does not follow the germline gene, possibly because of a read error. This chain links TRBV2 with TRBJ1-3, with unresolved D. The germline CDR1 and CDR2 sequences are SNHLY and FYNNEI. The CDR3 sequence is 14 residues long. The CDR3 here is CVSSERLSGNTIYF. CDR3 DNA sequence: TGTGTCAGCAGTGAGAGGCTCTCTGGAAACACCATATATTTT.

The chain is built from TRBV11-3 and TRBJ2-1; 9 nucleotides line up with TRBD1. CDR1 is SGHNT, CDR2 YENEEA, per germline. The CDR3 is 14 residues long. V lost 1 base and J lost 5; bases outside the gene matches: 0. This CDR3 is CASSLGQGDNEQFF. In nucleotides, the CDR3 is TGTGCCAGCAGCTTAGGACAGGGGGACAATGAGCAGTTCTTC.

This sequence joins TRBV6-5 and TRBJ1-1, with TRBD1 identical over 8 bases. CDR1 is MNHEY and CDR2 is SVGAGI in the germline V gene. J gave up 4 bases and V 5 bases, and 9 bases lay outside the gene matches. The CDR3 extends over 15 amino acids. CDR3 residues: CASSRGQGGSTEAFF. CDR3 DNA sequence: TGTGCCAGCAGTCGAGGACAGGGCGGGTCCACTGAAGCTTTCTTT.

CDR3 DNA: TGTGCCAGCAGCCCCGGACTAAATCCCTACGAGCAGTACTTC. Protein: CASSPGLNPYEQYF. V usage is TRBV3-1 (or the pseudogene TRBV3-2) and J usage is TRBJ2-7; D is possibly TRBD2 (6 bases). The CDR3 has 14 residues. Germline CDR1 and CDR2: LGHDT and YNNKEL (reference sequence). V dropped 4 bases and J dropped 2 bases, with 12 bases sitting between them.

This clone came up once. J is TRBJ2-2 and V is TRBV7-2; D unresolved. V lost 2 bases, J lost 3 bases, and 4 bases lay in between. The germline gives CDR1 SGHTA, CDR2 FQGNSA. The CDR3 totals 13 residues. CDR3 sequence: CASSLYHTGELFF. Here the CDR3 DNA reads TGTGCCAGCAGCTTATATCACACCGGGGAGCTGTTTTTT.

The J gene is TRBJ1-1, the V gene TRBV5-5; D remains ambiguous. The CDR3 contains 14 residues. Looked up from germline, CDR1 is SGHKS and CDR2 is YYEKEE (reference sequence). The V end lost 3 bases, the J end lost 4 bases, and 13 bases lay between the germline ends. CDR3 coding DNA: TGTGCCAGCAGCTCGGTACAGACCTTCACTGAAGCTTTCTTT. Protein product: CASSSVQTFTEAFF.

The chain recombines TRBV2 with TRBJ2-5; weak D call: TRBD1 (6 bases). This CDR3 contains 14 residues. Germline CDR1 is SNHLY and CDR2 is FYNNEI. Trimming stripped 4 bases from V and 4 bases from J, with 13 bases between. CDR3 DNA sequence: TGTGCCAGCAGTGTAGGACAGCTCGGAGAGACCCAGTACTTC. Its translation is CASSVGQLGETQYF.

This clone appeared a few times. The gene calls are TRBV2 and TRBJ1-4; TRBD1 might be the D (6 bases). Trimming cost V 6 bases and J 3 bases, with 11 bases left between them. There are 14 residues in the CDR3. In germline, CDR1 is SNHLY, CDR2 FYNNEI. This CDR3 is CASSGTRANEKLFF. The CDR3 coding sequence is TGTGCCAGCAGCGGGACACGAGCTAATGAAAAACTGTTTTTT. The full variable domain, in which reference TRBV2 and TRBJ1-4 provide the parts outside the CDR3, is EPEVTQTPSHQVTQMGQEVILRCVPISNHLYFYWYRQILGQKVEFLVSFYNNEISEKSEIFDDQFSVERPDGSNFTLKIRSTKLEDSAMYFCASSGTRANEKLFFGSGTQLSVL.

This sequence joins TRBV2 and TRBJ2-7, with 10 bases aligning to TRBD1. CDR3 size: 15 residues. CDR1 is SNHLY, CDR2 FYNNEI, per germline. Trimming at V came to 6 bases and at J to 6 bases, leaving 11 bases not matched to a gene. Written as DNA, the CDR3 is TGTGCCAGCAGCACCCTTCCGGGACAGGGGCTCGAGCAGTACTTC. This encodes CASSTLPGQGLEQYF.

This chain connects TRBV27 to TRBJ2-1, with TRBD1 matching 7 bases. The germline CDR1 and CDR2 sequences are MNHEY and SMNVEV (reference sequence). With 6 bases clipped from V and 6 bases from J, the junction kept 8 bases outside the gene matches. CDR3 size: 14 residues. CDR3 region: CASRPSTGLNEQFF. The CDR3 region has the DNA TGTGCCAGCAGGCCTTCGACAGGGCTCAATGAGCAGTTCTTC.

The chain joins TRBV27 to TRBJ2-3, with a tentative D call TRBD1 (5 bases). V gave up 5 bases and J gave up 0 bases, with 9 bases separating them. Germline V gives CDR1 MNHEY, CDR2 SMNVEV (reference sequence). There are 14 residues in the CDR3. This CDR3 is CASSRQTSTDTQYF. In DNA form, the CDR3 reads TGTGCCAGCAGTCGACAGACAAGCACAGATACGCAGTATTTT.

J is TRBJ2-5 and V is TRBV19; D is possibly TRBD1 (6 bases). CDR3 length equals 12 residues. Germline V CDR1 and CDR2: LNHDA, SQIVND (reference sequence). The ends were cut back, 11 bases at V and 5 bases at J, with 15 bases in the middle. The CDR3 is CASRDIRETQYF. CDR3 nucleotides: TGTGCCTCCCGGGACATTAGGGAGACCCAGTACTTC. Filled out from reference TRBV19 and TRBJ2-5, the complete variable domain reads DGGITQSPKYLFRKEGQNVTLSCEQNLNHDAMYWYRQDPGQGLRLIYYSQIVNDFQKGDIAEGYSVSREKKESFPLTVTSAQKNPTAFYLCASRDIRETQYFGPGTRLLVL.

CDR3 nucleotides: TGTGCCAGCTACGGCCCGGGGGGGCCTAGTAGGGGCGAGACCCAGTACTTC. As protein: CASYGPGGPSRGETQYF. The chain combines TRBV11-2 with TRBJ2-5; TRBD2 matches at 8 bases. This CDR3 comprises 17 residues. Germline assignment: CDR1 SGHAT and CDR2 FQNNGV. Losses at the gene ends were 8 bases for V and 5 bases for J; bases not matched to a gene: 19.

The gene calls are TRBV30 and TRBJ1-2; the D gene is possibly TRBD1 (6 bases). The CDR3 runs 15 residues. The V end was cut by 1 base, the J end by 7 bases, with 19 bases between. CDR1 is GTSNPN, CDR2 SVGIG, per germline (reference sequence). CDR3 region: CAWSGLSSGAGGYTF. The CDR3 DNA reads TGTGCCTGGAGTGGCCTATCATCAGGGGCTGGTGGCTACACCTTC.

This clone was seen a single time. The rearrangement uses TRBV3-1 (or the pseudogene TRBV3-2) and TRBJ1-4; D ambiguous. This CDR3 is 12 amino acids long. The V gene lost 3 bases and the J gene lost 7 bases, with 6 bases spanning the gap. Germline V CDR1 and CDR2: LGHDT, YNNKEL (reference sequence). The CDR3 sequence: CASSQLAEKLFF. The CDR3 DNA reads TGTGCCAGCAGCCAGTTGGCTGAAAAACTGTTTTTT.

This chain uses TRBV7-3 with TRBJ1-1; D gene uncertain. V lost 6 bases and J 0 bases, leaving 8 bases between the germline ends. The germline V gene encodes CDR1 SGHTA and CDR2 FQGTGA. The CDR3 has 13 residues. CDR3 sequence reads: CASSDELNTEAFF. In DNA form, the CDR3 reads TGTGCCAGCAGTGATGAGTTGAACACTGAAGCTTTCTTT.

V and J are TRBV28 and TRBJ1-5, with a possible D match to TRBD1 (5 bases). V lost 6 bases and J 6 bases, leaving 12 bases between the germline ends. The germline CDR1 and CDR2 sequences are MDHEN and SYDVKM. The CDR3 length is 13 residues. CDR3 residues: CASRTDSRQPQHF. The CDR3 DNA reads TGTGCCAGCAGAACCGACAGTCGTCAGCCCCAGCATTTT.